This T cell receptor beta chain is drawn from a study of CD8 T cells in Susac syndrome. A quantity of roughly 0.5 to 1 ug RNA underwent reverse transcription using random hexamers. From the immunoSEQ multiplex PCR reads, TCRdb called clonotypes with MiXCR, one entry per CDR3 protein. The sample has about 180,000 distinct CDR3 sequences, about 93% seen once. This TCR derives from a human donor with Susac syndrome. Sequencing used CD4+ T cells from PBMCs.

The DNA for the CDR3 is TGTGCCAGCAGAGACCGAACAAGGGGCACCGGGGAGCTGTTTTTT. Encoded protein: CASRDRTRGTGELFF. The rearrangement joins TRBV6-5 to TRBJ2-2, with D possibly being TRBD1 (5 bases). The germline V and J ends were trimmed by 6 bases and 4 bases, with 15 bases remaining between them. The CDR3 sequence is 15 residues long. Germline V CDR1 and CDR2: MNHEY, SVGAGI.